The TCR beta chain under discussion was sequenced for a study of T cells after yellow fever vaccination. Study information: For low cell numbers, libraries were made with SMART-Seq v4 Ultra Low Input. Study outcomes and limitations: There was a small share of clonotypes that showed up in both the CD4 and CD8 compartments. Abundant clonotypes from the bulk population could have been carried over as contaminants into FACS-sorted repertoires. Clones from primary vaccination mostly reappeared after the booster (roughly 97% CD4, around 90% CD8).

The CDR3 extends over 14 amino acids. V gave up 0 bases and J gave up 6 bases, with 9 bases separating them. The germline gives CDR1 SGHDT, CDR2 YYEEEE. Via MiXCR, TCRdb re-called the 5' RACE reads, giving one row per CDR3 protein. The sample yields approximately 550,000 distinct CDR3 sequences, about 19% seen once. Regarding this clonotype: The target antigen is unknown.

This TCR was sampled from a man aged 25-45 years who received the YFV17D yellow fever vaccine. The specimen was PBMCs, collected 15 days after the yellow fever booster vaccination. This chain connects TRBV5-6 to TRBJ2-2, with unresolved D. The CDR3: CASSLGSTPGELFF. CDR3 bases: TGTGCCAGCAGCTTGGGTTCGACCCCCGGGGAGCTGTTTTTT.